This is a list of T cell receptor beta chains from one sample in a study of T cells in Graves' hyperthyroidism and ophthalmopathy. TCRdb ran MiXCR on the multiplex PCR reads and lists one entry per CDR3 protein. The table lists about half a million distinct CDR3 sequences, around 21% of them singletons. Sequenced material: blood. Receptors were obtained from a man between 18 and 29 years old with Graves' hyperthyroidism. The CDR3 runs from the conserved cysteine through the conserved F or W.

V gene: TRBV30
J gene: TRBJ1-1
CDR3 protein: CAWSLVTEAFF

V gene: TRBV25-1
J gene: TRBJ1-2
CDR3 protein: CARAGFLAGGYTF

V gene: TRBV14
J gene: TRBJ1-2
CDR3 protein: CASSQLPGTNSYYGYTF

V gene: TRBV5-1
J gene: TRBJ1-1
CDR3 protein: CASSLDPLMNTEAFF

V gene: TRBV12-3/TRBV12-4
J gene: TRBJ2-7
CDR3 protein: CASSLWGKNEQYF

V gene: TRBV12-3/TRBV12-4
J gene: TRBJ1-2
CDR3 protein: CASSQGATGYGYTF

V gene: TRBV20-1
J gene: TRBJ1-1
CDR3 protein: CSARTVMNTEAFF

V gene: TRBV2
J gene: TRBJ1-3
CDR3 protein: CASSGGATIYF

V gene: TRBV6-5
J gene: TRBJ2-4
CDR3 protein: CASSYSIPAGGLGNIQYF

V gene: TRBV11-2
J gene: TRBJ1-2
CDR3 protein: CASSLNRLNYGYTF

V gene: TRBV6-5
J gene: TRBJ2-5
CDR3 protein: CASSDSPDRGETQYF

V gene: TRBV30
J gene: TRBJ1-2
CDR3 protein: CAWGYGYTF

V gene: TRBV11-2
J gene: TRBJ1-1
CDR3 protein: CASSLRLMNTEAFF

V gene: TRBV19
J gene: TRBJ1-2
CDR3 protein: CASTLTAHYGYTF

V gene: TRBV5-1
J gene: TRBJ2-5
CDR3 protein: CASSVGGGEGETQYF

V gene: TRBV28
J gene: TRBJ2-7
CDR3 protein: CASSRDFFYEQYF

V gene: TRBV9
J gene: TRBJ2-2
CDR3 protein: CASSGRQGVSNTGELFF

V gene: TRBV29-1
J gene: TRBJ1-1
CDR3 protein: CSVEGRGWTEAFF

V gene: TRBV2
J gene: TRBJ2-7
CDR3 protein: CASRSLPGLPSNEQYF

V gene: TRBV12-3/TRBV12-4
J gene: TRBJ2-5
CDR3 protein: CASSFFEGFGETQYF

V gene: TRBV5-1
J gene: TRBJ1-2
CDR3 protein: CASSIAGTNYGYTF

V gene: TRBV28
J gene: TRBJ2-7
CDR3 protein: CASTSAAETYEQYF

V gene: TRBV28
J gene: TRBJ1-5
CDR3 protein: CATSEGVGQPQHF

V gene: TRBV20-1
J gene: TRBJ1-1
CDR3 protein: CSARDRTGMNTEAFF

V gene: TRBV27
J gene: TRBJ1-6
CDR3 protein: CASSLYTNSPLHF

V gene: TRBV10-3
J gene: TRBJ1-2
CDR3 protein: CAISDRAGDGYTF

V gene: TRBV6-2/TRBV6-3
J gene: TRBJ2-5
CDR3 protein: CASSLGQGSVQETQYF

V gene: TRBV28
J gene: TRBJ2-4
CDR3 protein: CASSLRAIRLPQLAKNIQYF

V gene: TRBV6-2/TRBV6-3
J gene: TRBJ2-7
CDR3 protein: CASRTHGQGDSYEQYF

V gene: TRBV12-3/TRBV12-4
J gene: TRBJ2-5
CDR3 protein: CASSLRKETQYF

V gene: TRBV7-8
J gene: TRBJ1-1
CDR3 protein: CASNPEGAGMNTEAFF

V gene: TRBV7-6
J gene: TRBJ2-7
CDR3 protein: CASSLGEECSYEQYF